A selection of T cell receptor beta chains follows, all from one sample in a study of monozygotic twins with cystic fibrosis. Only in-frame clones appear in the TCRdb table, and some are missing; sequencing was by immunoSEQ multiplex PCR. The data hold tens of thousands of clones, with around four fifths observed a single time. Source material: blood. All receptors come from a girl aged 2 to 10 with cystic fibrosis. Both conserved end residues are part of each CDR3. Only part of the rows carry a size: once, few, many, or a class if the clone is expanded.

V gene: TRBV29-1; clone size: .; CDR3 protein: CSVEKSWDETQYF
V gene: TRBV19; clone size: .; CDR3 protein: CATSVSGSNTGELFF
V gene: TRBV7-2; clone size: .; CDR3 protein: CASSPIDTFTGELFF
V gene: TRBV27; clone size: .; CDR3 protein: CASSFRGMNTEAFF
V gene: TRBV19; clone size: .; CDR3 protein: CASKTGLQGEYQPQHF
V gene: TRBV18; clone size: few; CDR3 protein: CASSPSGLAGGQGEQYF
V gene: TRBV28; clone size: .; CDR3 protein: CASSLFQGLTGELFF
V gene: TRBV29-1; clone size: .; CDR3 protein: CSDWFDYGYTF
V gene: TRBV27; clone size: .; CDR3 protein: CASSYYNEQFF
V gene: TRBV5-1; clone size: .; CDR3 protein: CASSLTGTNPPEQFF
V gene: TRBV7-9; clone size: .; CDR3 protein: CASSPTQGLSYEQYF
V gene: TRBV30; clone size: .; CDR3 protein: CAWSVLDRGPYEQYF
V gene: TRBV7-9; clone size: .; CDR3 protein: CASSTPRTEAFF
V gene: TRBV7-9; clone size: .; CDR3 protein: CASSLPIAGELFF
V gene: TRBV19; clone size: .; CDR3 protein: CASSGLNNEQFF
V gene: TRBV6-5; clone size: .; CDR3 protein: CASSYFNEQFF
V gene: TRBV9; clone size: .; CDR3 protein: CASSGVGGGQGATSLYGYTF
V gene: TRBV6-1; clone size: .; CDR3 protein: CASRSPNYGYTF
V gene: TRBV5-1; clone size: .; CDR3 protein: CASSLAEAVLPHYEQYF
V gene: TRBV25-1; clone size: .; CDR3 protein: CASSNRDRGFYEQYF
V gene: TRBV6-1; clone size: .; CDR3 protein: CASSEKGQGVTGEKLFF
V gene: TRBV10-2; clone size: .; CDR3 protein: CASINTSGRGGTGELFF
V gene: TRBV5-6; clone size: .; CDR3 protein: CASSLGGSGRGQETQYF
V gene: TRBV28; clone size: few; CDR3 protein: CASRSRQGAQAFYGYTF
V gene: TRBV9; clone size: .; CDR3 protein: CASSVGRVSSGNTIYF
V gene: TRBV6-1; clone size: once; CDR3 protein: CAGKTGANTEAFF